Following are 10 T cell receptor beta chains from one sample sequenced in a study of T cells in Graves' hyperthyroidism and ophthalmopathy. RNA transcripts gave rise to amplified TCR beta CDR3 regions. In the first-round RT-PCR of the TCR CDR3, the HTBI primer set was used. MiXCR was run by TCRdb on the multiplex PCR reads, yielding one entry per CDR3 protein. Of roughly 420,000 distinct CDR3 sequences in the sample, approximately 14% were seen once. Specimen: blood. Receptors were obtained from a woman aged 18-29 years with Graves' hyperthyroidism.

This clonotype came up many times. The rearrangement joins TRBV3-1 to TRBJ2-5, with TRBD2 identical over 7 bases. Germline V gene data show CDR1 as LGHDT and CDR2 as YNNKEL (reference sequence). With V trimmed by 0 bases and J by 3 bases, 4 bases remained unmatched. The CDR3 totals 15 residues. The CDR3 nucleotides are TGTGCCAGCAGCCAAGAAAGCAGCGGGGAAGAGACCCAGTACTTC. Its translation: CASSQESSGEETQYF.

In its sample, this clonotype was seen many times. The chain couples TRBV30 to TRBJ1-6, with D perhaps TRBD1 (6 bases). Germline V gene lookup returns CDR1 GTSNPN and CDR2 SVGIG (reference sequence). The CDR3 is 17 amino acids. V lost 4 bases and J 6 bases, leaving 22 bases between the germline ends. In DNA, the CDR3 is TGTGCCTGGAAAGGGGGATTAATGAATTTCGGTAATTCACCCCTCCACTTT. Protein sequence: CAWKGGLMNFGNSPLHF.

Only a few counts were recorded for this clonotype. The chain has TRBV19 and TRBJ2-7, with D perhaps assigned TRBD1 or TRBD2 (5 bases each). V lost 5 bases to trimming and J lost 0 bases, with 11 bases between them. From germline, CDR1 is LNHDA and CDR2 SQIVND (reference sequence). There are 14 residues in the CDR3. CDR3 loop: CASSVAGTSYEQYF. Here the CDR3 DNA reads TGTGCCAGTAGTGTAGCCGGGACCTCCTACGAGCAGTACTTC. The full variable domain, rest sourced from reference TRBV19 and TRBJ2-7, is DGGITQSPKYLFRKEGQNVTLSCEQNLNHDAMYWYRQDPGQGLRLIYYSQIVNDFQKGDIAEGYSVSREKKESFPLTVTSAQKNPTAFYLCASSVAGTSYEQYFGPGTRLTVT.

This clonotype has a count of ten or more. The chain carries TRBV28 and TRBJ2-5, with a tentative D call TRBD1 (7 bases). CDR3 length: 13 amino acids. Trimming pared 6 bases from V and 6 bases from J, leaving 14 bases between. From germline, CDR1 is MDHEN and CDR2 SYDVKM. The CDR3 reads CASSPTGRQTQYF. The CDR3 coding sequence is TGTGCCAGCAGCCCGACAGGGAGGCAGACCCAGTACTTC.

This clonotype was seen only a few times. The V and J genes are TRBV6-1 and TRBJ1-2; D is undetermined. CDR1 MNHNS and CDR2 SASEGT come from the germline V gene. This CDR3 has 13 amino acids. V was trimmed by 2 bases and J by 4 bases, leaving 8 bases between them. In DNA, the CDR3 is TGTGCCAGCAGTGAATCCCTCCCCTATGGCTACACCTTC. Its translation: CASSESLPYGYTF.

This chain's CDR3 is CASSLTEAQPQETQYF. CDR3 coding DNA: TGTGCCAGCAGTTTGACAGAAGCGCAGCCCCAAGAGACCCAGTACTTC. V and J are TRBV12-3 or TRBV12-4 and TRBJ2-5; TRBD1 is a possible D gene (5 bases). Trimming removed 3 bases at V and 1 base at J, with 15 bases between. The CDR3 length is 16 residues.

CDR3 loop: CASSERGPRSGHFSNQPQHF. In DNA, the CDR3 is TGTGCCAGCAGTGAAAGGGGACCTCGATCGGGACATTTTAGCAATCAGCCCCAGCATTTT. This chain connects TRBV6-1 to TRBJ1-5, with D possibly being TRBD1 (6 bases). Germline V gene data show CDR1 as MNHNS and CDR2 as SASEGT. CDR3 length: 20 amino acids. The germline V and J ends were trimmed by 2 bases and 0 bases, with 23 bases remaining between them.

The chain uses TRBV5-8 and TRBJ2-3, with TRBD2 matching over 12 bases. The CDR3 totals 16 residues. The V gene's germline CDR1 is SGHTS and CDR2 YDEGEE. After removal of 0 bases from V and 2 bases from J, the junction contained 1 base not matched to a gene. As DNA, the CDR3 is TGTGCCAGCAGCTTGGGGACTAGCGGGGCCACAGATACGCAGTATTTT. Translation gives CASSLGTSGATDTQYF.

This clonotype was picked up many times. For the CDR3, the DNA is TGTGCCACCGGTACTACAGGGAACACTGAAGCTTTCTTT. Its protein product is CATGTTGNTEAFF. The chain is built from TRBV24-1 and TRBJ1-1, with D perhaps TRBD1 (5 bases). Trimming removed 9 bases from V and 1 base from J, with 11 bases in between. The CDR3 is 13 amino acids. The V gene's germline CDR1 is KGHDR and CDR2 SFDVKD.

In this sample, this clonotype turned up many times. V usage is TRBV6-1 and J usage is TRBJ2-7; possibly TRBD2 for D (5 bases). CDR1 and CDR2 (germline): MNHNS, SASEGT. V lost 6 bases to trimming and J lost 0 bases, with 18 bases between them. This CDR3 comprises 16 residues. The CDR3 sequence: CASSNLRGLTSYEQYF. Here the CDR3 DNA reads TGTGCCAGCAGCAACCTTAGAGGGTTAACCTCCTACGAGCAGTACTTC.